The 4 T cell receptor beta chains below were found in one sample sequenced in a study of blood T cell repertoires in COVID-19. TCRdb keeps only in-frame clones here, not all; method: immunoSEQ multiplex PCR. The sample holds hundreds of thousands of clones; around 89% are singletons and the top ten take 0.95% to 1%. Sequences were obtained from peripheral blood. These receptors originate from a middle-aged woman who had recovered from COVID-19.

CDR3 protein: CATSSPPGHTGRVYGYTF. The CDR3, as DNA: TGTGCCACCAGCAGCCCCCCGGGACACACAGGGAGAGTCTATGGCTACACCTTC. The rearrangement uses TRBV15 and TRBJ1-2, with D maybe TRBD1 (6 bases). V was cut by 3 bases and J by 4 bases, with 24 bases left in between. CDR3 length: 18 amino acids. Germline V lookup: CDR1 LNHNV, CDR2 YYDKDF (reference sequence).

This sequence joins TRBV14 and TRBJ2-1; 9 bases are shared with TRBD2. Germline V lookup: CDR1 SGHDN, CDR2 FVKESK. The length of the CDR3 is 15 residues. Trimming took 4 bases from V and 7 from J; bases not matched to a gene: 8. The CDR3 is CASSLAGVKRNEQFF. CDR3 sequence (DNA): TGTGCCAGCAGCCTAGCGGGAGTTAAAAGGAATGAGCAGTTCTTC.

The chain has TRBV15 and TRBJ2-1; no firm D call. CDR3 length equals 15 residues. Germline loops: CDR1 LNHNV, CDR2 YYDKDF (reference sequence). Between the trimmed V and J ends, which lost 0 bases and 6 bases, there was a span of 12 bases. In DNA, the CDR3 is TGTGCCACCAGCAGAGACAGCGCCCAACTCAATGAGCAGTTCTTC. Its protein is CATSRDSAQLNEQFF.

The chain carries TRBV6-5 and TRBJ1-3, with D perhaps matching TRBD1 (6 bases). Germline V gene lookup returns CDR1 MNHEY and CDR2 SVGAGI. The CDR3 length is 15 residues. The germline V and J ends were trimmed by 2 bases and 0 bases, with 8 bases remaining between them. CDR3 bases: TGTGCCAGCAGTTACGGGACACTCTCTGGAAACACCATATATTTT. The encoded protein is CASSYGTLSGNTIYF.